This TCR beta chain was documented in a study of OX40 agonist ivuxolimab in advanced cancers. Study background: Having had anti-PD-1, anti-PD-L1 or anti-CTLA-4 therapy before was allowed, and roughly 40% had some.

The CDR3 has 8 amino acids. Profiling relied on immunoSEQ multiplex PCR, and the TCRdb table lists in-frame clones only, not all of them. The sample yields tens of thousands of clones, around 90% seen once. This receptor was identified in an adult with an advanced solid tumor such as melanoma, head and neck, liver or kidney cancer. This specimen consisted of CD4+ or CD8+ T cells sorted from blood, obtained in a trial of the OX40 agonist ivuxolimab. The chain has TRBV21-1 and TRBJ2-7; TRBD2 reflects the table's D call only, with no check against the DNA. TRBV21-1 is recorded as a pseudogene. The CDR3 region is CASRRGAF. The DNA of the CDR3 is TGTGCCAGCAGACGGGGGGCTTTC.